This T cell receptor (beta chain) emerged from a study of blood T cells in healthy people across ages. Primed by a sample-barcoded 5' primer and a J-beta primer mix, a second PCR proceeded for about 7 to 11 cycles. Each CDR3 protein is one row after TCRdb ran MiXCR on the 5' RACE reads. The repertoire holds 650,000 or so distinct CDR3 sequences, around 52% seen once, with approximately 13% in the top ten. The germline gives CDR1 SEHNR, CDR2 FQNEAQ (reference sequence). This CDR3 is 12 amino acids long. V lost 5 bases to trimming and J lost 8 bases, with 12 bases between them. Study-level findings and limits: Per million T cells, TCR beta diversity dropped roughly linearly as age increased.

A note on this clonotype: Its antigen is unknown.

The specimen sequenced was blood. This TCR derives from a woman of 80 years or more in good health. The chain recombines TRBV7-9 with TRBJ1-2, with a possible D match to TRBD1 (5 bases). The CDR3 is CASSPVGRGYTF. As DNA, the CDR3 is TGTGCCAGCAGCCCGGTGGGGCGGGGCTACACCTTC.